This TCR beta chain was captured in a study of T cell repertoires in cytomegalovirus infection. Whole-study context: The authors relied on CMV epitopes, both recently identified HLA-C-restricted and well-studied HLA-B-restricted. Through public TCR beta signatures, both CMV infection and matching HLA type were indicated.

Germline loops: CDR1 MNHEY, CDR2 SVGEGT. V lost 6 bases to trimming and J lost 2 bases, with 11 bases between them. The CDR3 has 14 residues. TCRdb re-analysed the reads in MiXCR, keeping a single row per CDR3 protein. This table holds roughly 730,000 distinct CDR3 sequences, roughly 33% found once. General study points: The cumulative frequency of public TCR beta families distinguished individuals who carried CMV together with the relevant HLA. Dominating the ex vivo response were HLA-C-restricted CMV-specific TCR beta clonotypes.

Comments on this clonotype: As yet, its antigen is unknown.

The rearrangement links TRBV6-2 or TRBV6-3 to TRBJ2-1; D gene uncertain. The sequence derives from a human donor in good health (CMV status not recorded). Some clones in this sample may be carry-over from other donors' samples. This specimen was cultured PBMCs, taken from culture after CMV antigen stimulation. The CDR3 DNA reads TGTGCCAGCAGCTCTCTGGGCACCTACAATGAGCAGTTCTTC. This gives the protein CASSSLGTYNEQFF.